The present entry profiles one T cell receptor (beta chain) with its context. Its binding antigen is unknown. No much larger clone is present one base from it, and per-base qualities are unavailable. Read against the paper, the sample's treatment or condition label means: allogeneic hematopoietic cell transplantation with graft depleted of TCRalphabeta T cells and CD19 B cells. The children who served as transplant recipients had been given grafts of TCRalphabeta/CD19-depleted allogeneic hematopoietic cells. The data were taken from a study of T-cell reconstitution after alpha-beta-depleted transplantation in children (dated by TCRdb to the mid-2010s). Turning to the overall study: Using TCR repertoire profiling, the study followed T-cell immune reconstitution in a quantitative way in children after TCRalphabeta/CD19-depleted allogeneic hematopoietic cell transplantation.

V is cut by 0 bases and J by 1 base, and the space between the germline ends is 10 bases. For CDR1 and CDR2, the germline V gene lists MGHRA and YSYEKL. Reading from cysteine to phenylalanine, the CDR3 counts 16 amino acids. The read is trimmed to its CDR3 DNA, 48 bases read in frame from base 1. What the study reported, not specific to this receptor: Over subsequent months, a decline in hyperexpanded clone frequencies was noted, and after one year, T-cell counts and TCRbeta diversity were mostly ascribed to newly produced T cells. The apparently early recovery of alphabetaT-cell counts about two months after transplant reportedly depended on only several hundred rapidly expanded clones that came from non-depleted graft cells. In some patients, the high TCRbeta diversity seen at day 60 was put down to recipient T cells and intrathymic progenitors that had survived conditioning.

The library was prepared using PCR. TCRdb names Illumina HiSeq 2500 as the instrument used. To normalize quantification of the TCRbeta repertoire, the TCR libraries were built with molecular barcoding that relied on unique molecular identifiers. TCRdb applied fastp at Q25 and MiXCR to the public reads, then kept only in-frame beta chains. CDR3 protein sequences are deduplicated, and each keeps its most common genes and DNA. The sample table holds 300,000 to 350,000 distinct CDR3 sequences, of which 20% to 30% were seen once. The top ten clones comprise about 10% of the sample. The sequence derives from a male patient aged 5 to 17 who had a stem cell transplant for acute lymphoblastic leukemia, so the T cells may come from the graft donor. The sample was PBMCs, mostly from graft donor cells, taken 180 days after TCRalphabeta/CD19-depleted stem cell transplant. Rearrangement joined TRBV4-1 to TRBJ2-1, with no confidently assigned D gene. CDR3 loop: CASSQDLGISYNEQFF. DNA sequence: TGCGCCAGCAGCCAAGATCTGGGGATTTCCTACAATGAGCAGTTCTTC.